A selection of T cell receptor beta chains follows, all from one sample in a study of T-cell reconstitution after alpha-beta-depleted transplantation in children. TCRdb used MiXCR to reprocess the PCR reads, holding one entry per CDR3 protein. Of 300,000 to 400,000 distinct CDR3 sequences in the sample, 10% to 15% were seen once. The source material was PBMCs, sampled from the stem cell graft. The receptors here all came from a human donor who donated a stem cell graft to a child with Fanconi anemia. Both conserved end residues are part of each CDR3. Fields, in order: clone size, D gene, V gene, J gene, CDR3 protein, CDR3 DNA. D genes are given only for firm matches. Size is omitted from some rows. Given values are once, few, many or a class for expanded clones.

-	TRBD1	TRBV7-8	TRBJ2-7	CASSSSGTGPYEQYF	TGTGCCAGCAGCTCCTCCGGGACAGGGCCCTACGAGCAGTACTTC
-	TRBD2	TRBV12-5	TRBJ2-1	CASEDGGAYNEQFF	TGTGCTAGTGAGGACGGGGGGGCCTACAATGAGCAGTTCTTC
-	-	TRBV27	TRBJ1-5	CASSLNREKNQPQHF	TGTGCCAGCAGTTTAAACAGGGAGAAAAATCAGCCCCAGCATTTT
few	-	TRBV12-3/TRBV12-4	TRBJ1-4	CASSPGEWGEKLFF	TGTGCCAGCAGTCCCGGGGAGTGGGGTGAAAAACTGTTTTTT
few	-	TRBV12-3/TRBV12-4	TRBJ1-1	CASSFGGSAEAFF	TGTGCCAGCAGTTTTGGAGGGAGCGCTGAAGCTTTCTTT
-	-	TRBV12-3/TRBV12-4	TRBJ1-1	CASSFTGQGTEAFF	TGTGCCAGCAGTTTTACAGGGCAGGGCACTGAAGCTTTCTTT
-	-	TRBV5-1	TRBJ1-6	CASSLEGLDNSPLHF	TGCGCCAGCAGCTTGGAGGGATTGGATAATTCACCCCTCCACTTT
many	-	TRBV9	TRBJ2-2	CASSEEGGELFF	TGTGCCAGCAGTGAGGAGGGCGGGGAGCTGTTTTTT
many	-	TRBV27	TRBJ1-1	CASSWGKNTEAFF	TGTGCCAGCAGTTGGGGCAAGAACACTGAAGCTTTCTTT
few	-	TRBV20-1	TRBJ1-1	CSASGANTEAFF	TGCAGTGCTAGCGGCGCGAACACTGAAGCTTTCTTT
many	-	TRBV5-1	TRBJ1-1	CASSLDGGLLNTEAFF	TGCGCCAGCAGCTTGGATGGGGGCCTCCTGAACACTGAAGCTTTCTTT
many	TRBD1	TRBV20-1	TRBJ1-6	CSARGTGDNSPLHF	TGCAGTGCTAGAGGGACAGGGGATAATTCACCCCTCCACTTT
-	TRBD1	TRBV7-8	TRBJ1-4	CASSLSGQGEKLFF	TGTGCCAGCAGCTTATCCGGACAGGGTGAAAAACTGTTTTTT
-	-	TRBV20-1	TRBJ2-7	CSAKGPYEQYF	TGCAGTGCTAAGGGACCTTACGAGCAGTACTTC
-	-	TRBV6-2/TRBV6-3	TRBJ1-5	CASSPWATNQPQHF	TGTGCCAGCAGCCCCTGGGCTACCAATCAGCCCCAGCATTTT
-	TRBD2	TRBV7-3	TRBJ2-5	CASSPGTSGQETQYF	TGTGCCAGCAGCCCGGGGACTAGCGGACAAGAGACCCAGTACTTC
many	TRBD1	TRBV5-1	TRBJ1-1	CASSIGTGNTEAFF	TGCGCCAGCAGCATCGGGACAGGGAACACTGAAGCTTTCTTT
few	-	TRBV6-2/TRBV6-3	TRBJ2-5	CASSYRTPTQETQYF	TGTGCCAGCAGTTACCGGACGCCAACACAAGAGACCCAGTACTTC
many	-	TRBV6-1	TRBJ2-2	CASSALPGQWRTGELFF	TGTGCCAGCAGTGCCCTCCCGGGGCAGTGGAGGACCGGGGAGCTGTTTTTT
-	-	TRBV7-2	TRBJ1-1	CASSQTTKNTEAFF	TGTGCCAGCAGCCAAACTACCAAGAACACTGAAGCTTTCTTT
few	-	TRBV12-3/TRBV12-4	TRBJ1-1	CASSLRLGSLNTEAFF	TGTGCCAGCAGTTTACGTTTAGGCTCCCTGAACACTGAAGCTTTCTTT
-	-	TRBV12-5	TRBJ1-4	CASGTPLDEKLFF	TGTGCTAGTGGTACACCCCTCGATGAAAAACTGTTTTTT
-	-	TRBV18	TRBJ2-5	CASSPRDRETQYF	TGTGCCAGCTCTCCGAGGGACCGAGAGACCCAGTACTTC
many	TRBD1	TRBV6-6	TRBJ2-7	CASSPPGQNEQYF	TGTGCCAGCAGTCCCCCGGGACAGAACGAGCAGTACTTC
many	-	TRBV4-3	TRBJ2-7	CASSQDGYEQYF	TGCGCCAGCAGCCAAGACGGCTACGAGCAGTACTTC
-	-	TRBV5-1	TRBJ2-5	CASSPPLGQLQETQYF	TGCGCCAGCAGCCCCCCCTTAGGACAGTTACAAGAGACCCAGTACTTC
few	-	TRBV4-1	TRBJ1-4	CASSQDPRPEKLFF	TGCGCCAGCAGCCAAGACCCTCGGCCTGAAAAACTGTTTTTT
-	TRBD1	TRBV5-8	TRBJ1-1	CASDRGWDTEAFF	TGTGCCAGTGACAGGGGATGGGACACTGAAGCTTTCTTT
few	TRBD1	TRBV7-2	TRBJ1-1	CASSLGGSHTEAFF	TGTGCCAGCAGTCTAGGGGGCTCCCACACTGAAGCTTTCTTT
-	-	TRBV7-9	TRBJ1-5	CASSVDTRNQPQHF	TGTGCCAGCAGCGTTGACACGAGAAATCAGCCCCAGCATTTT
-	-	TRBV11-1	TRBJ2-7	CASGASVDYEQYF	TGTGCCAGCGGCGCCTCAGTCGACTACGAGCAGTACTTC
few	-	TRBV5-1	TRBJ1-2	CASSLVLGQGLGLGYTF	TGCGCCAGCAGCTTGGTTCTAGGGCAGGGATTGGGCCTTGGCTACACCTTC
few	TRBD1	TRBV3-1	TRBJ1-2	CASSQGQAYGYTF	TGTGCCAGCAGCCAGGGACAGGCCTATGGCTACACCTTC